Only one count was recorded for the clone carrying this TCR beta chain. What it recognizes is unknown. These data originate in a study of T cell responses to AZD1222 COVID-19 vaccine. Clones were read by immunoSEQ multiplex PCR, and TCRdb kept only the in-frame ones, dropping some. The table includes 86,000 or so clones, more than 70% detected once. V lost 3 bases and J lost 11, with 11 bases in between. The CDR3 has 12 amino acids. General study points: In the spike-specific TCR repertoire, nearly half reportedly target unmutated variant regions. With two AZD1222 doses given, Spike-specific TCR breadth and depth both rose.

The sequence came from an adult who received the AZD1222 COVID-19 vaccine. The rearrangement links TRBV12-3 or TRBV12-4 to TRBJ1-5, with D unresolved. The sample in question was peripheral blood, obtained 28 days after the second AZD1222 dose. The CDR3 region is CASSFSGDAQHF. The CDR3 bases are TGTGCCAGCAGTTTCTCCGGGGATGCCCAGCATTTT.